The present T cell receptor beta chain was sequenced within a study of blood T cell repertoires in COVID-19. About the research overall: PBMCs, B-cell-depleted T cells, or T cells were the source of the cDNA or gDNA that made up the material.

Only a few counts were recorded for this clone. TCRdb keeps only in-frame clones here, not all; method: immunoSEQ multiplex PCR. Of approximately 300,000 clones in the sample, roughly 86% were seen once. Sequenced: peripheral blood. This sequence was found in a woman aged 25 to 45 with COVID-19, enrolled during active disease.

The CDR3 DNA is TGTGCCAGCAGCCAGGGACAGGATGTATCACCCCTCCACTTT. This translates into CASSQGQDVSPLHF. The V call is TRBV3-1 (or the pseudogene TRBV3-2), the J call TRBJ1-6; 8 nucleotides agree with TRBD1. The CDR3 totals 14 residues. Per germline, CDR1 LGHDT and CDR2 YNNKEL (reference sequence). With V trimmed by 3 bases and J by 10 bases, 5 bases remained unmatched.